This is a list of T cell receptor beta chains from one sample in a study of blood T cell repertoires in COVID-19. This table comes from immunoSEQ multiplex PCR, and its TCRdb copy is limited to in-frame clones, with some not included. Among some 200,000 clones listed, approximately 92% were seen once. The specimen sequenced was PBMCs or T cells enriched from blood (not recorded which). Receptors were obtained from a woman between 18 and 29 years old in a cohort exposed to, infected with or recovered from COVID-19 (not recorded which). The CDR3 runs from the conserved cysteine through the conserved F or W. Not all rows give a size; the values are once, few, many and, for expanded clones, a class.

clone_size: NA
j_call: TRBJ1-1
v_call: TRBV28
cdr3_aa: CASSLPKRSTEAFF

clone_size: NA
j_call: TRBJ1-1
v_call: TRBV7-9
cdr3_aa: CASSLARENTEAFF

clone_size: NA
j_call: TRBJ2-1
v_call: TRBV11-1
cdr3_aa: CASSPRGEYNEQFF

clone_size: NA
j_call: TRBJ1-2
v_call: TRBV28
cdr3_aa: CASSYRGSGGYTF

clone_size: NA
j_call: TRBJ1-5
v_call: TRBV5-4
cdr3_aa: CASSLGGRSNQPQHF

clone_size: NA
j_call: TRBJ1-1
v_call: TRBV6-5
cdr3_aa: CASSWDRGNTEAFF

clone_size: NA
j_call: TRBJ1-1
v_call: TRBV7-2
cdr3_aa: CASSSDMNTEAFF

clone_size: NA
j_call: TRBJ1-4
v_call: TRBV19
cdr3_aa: CASSRDRANEKLFF

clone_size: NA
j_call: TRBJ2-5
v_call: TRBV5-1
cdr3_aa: CASSPEGYQETQYF

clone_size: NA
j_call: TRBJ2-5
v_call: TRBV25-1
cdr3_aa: CASSESVAVGETQYF

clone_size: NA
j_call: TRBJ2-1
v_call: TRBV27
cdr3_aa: CASSGSSGPYNEQFF

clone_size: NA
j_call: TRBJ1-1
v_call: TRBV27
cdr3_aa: CASVILGLHRRTFF

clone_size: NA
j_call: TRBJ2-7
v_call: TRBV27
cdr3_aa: CASSLSNSYEQYF

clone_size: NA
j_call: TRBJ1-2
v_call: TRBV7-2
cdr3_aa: CASSLGVGGIYGYTF

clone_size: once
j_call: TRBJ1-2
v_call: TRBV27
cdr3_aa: CASSPPVGQGYGYTF

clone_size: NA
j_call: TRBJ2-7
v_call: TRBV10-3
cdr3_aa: CATQSEDYEQYF

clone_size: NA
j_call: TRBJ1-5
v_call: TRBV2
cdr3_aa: CASSEGTGGHQPQHF

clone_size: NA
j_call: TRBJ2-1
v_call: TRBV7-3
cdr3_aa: CASSFYRGHEQFF

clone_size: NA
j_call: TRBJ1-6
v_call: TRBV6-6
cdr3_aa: CASSSSRTANNSPLHF

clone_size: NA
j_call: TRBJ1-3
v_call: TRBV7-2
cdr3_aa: CASRPTGGNTIYF